A selection of T cell receptor beta chains follows, all from one sample in a study of Ad26.COV2.S vaccination and SARS-CoV-2 variants. Profiling relied on immunoSEQ multiplex PCR, and the TCRdb table lists in-frame clones only, not all of them. The sample consists of about 350,000 clones, approximately 86% of them appearing once. This sample comprised peripheral blood, obtained in a trial of Ad26.COV2.S vaccine versus placebo. The source is a person aged 18-65 years who received the Ad26.COV2.S COVID-19 vaccine or a placebo. Both conserved end residues are part of each CDR3. The D gene is left open where the match is weak. Expanded clones get a size class; other rows say once, few or many, or leave the size out.

CDR3nt: TGTGCCAGCAGTTACAAAGCGAACACCGGGGAGCTGTTTTTT; CDR3aa: CASSYKANTGELFF; abundance: .; d_gene: .; v_gene: TRBV2; j_gene: TRBJ2-2
CDR3nt: TGTGCCAGCAGCCCAGGGGGGGTCCCAGATACGCAGTATTTT; CDR3aa: CASSPGGVPDTQYF; abundance: .; d_gene: .; v_gene: TRBV28; j_gene: TRBJ2-3
CDR3nt: TGCGCCAGCACCTCCGGGTCGGGAGGCGGTGAGACCCAGTACTTC; CDR3aa: CASTSGSGGGETQYF; abundance: .; d_gene: TRBD2; v_gene: TRBV5-1; j_gene: TRBJ2-5
CDR3nt: TGTGCCAGCAGTTTCGGGGACTACGAGCAGTACTTC; CDR3aa: CASSFGDYEQYF; abundance: .; d_gene: .; v_gene: TRBV6-1; j_gene: TRBJ2-7
CDR3nt: TGCGCCAGCAGCTTGGTACAGGGTGGAGTCAATGAGCAGTTCTTC; CDR3aa: CASSLVQGGVNEQFF; abundance: .; d_gene: .; v_gene: TRBV5-1; j_gene: TRBJ2-1
CDR3nt: TGTGCCAGCAGCCGTAAGGCAGGGGCTAACGCCTACGAGCAGTACTTC; CDR3aa: CASSRKAGANAYEQYF; abundance: .; d_gene: .; v_gene: TRBV7-8; j_gene: TRBJ2-7
CDR3nt: TGTGCCAGTAGTATGCCGGGGAACTATGGCTACACCTTC; CDR3aa: CASSMPGNYGYTF; abundance: .; d_gene: .; v_gene: TRBV19; j_gene: TRBJ1-2
CDR3nt: TGCGCCAGCAGCCAAGGGTCCGGGACAGGCTATGGCTACACCTTC; CDR3aa: CASSQGSGTGYGYTF; abundance: .; d_gene: TRBD1; v_gene: TRBV4-3; j_gene: TRBJ1-2
CDR3nt: TGTGCCAGCAGCCCGGACAGGGAGGCTGGCTACACCTTC; CDR3aa: CASSPDREAGYTF; abundance: .; d_gene: TRBD1; v_gene: TRBV6-5; j_gene: TRBJ1-2
CDR3nt: TGTGCCAGCAGTCGAACCCCGGGACAGGGGAACACTGAAGCTTTCTTT; CDR3aa: CASSRTPGQGNTEAFF; abundance: .; d_gene: TRBD1; v_gene: TRBV6-6; j_gene: TRBJ1-1
CDR3nt: TGTGCCAGCAGTTCCCCCGATCGGGGGGTCGGGGGGGATCAGCCCCAGCATTTT; CDR3aa: CASSSPDRGVGGDQPQHF; abundance: .; d_gene: .; v_gene: TRBV28; j_gene: TRBJ1-5
CDR3nt: TGTGCCAGCAGCCTATCACTCGATCAGCCCCAGCATTTT; CDR3aa: CASSLSLDQPQHF; abundance: few; d_gene: .; v_gene: TRBV11-2; j_gene: TRBJ1-5
CDR3nt: TGTGCCAGCAGCTTAGAAGGATTCAATCAGCCCCAGCATTTT; CDR3aa: CASSLEGFNQPQHF; abundance: .; d_gene: .; v_gene: TRBV7-9; j_gene: TRBJ1-5
CDR3nt: TGTGCCAGCTTAAAAAACGGTGAGCAGTTCTTC; CDR3aa: CASLKNGEQFF; abundance: .; d_gene: .; v_gene: TRBV7-9; j_gene: TRBJ2-1